Below, 10 T cell receptor beta chains from the same sample are listed, as sequenced in a study of cytomegalovirus exposure and HLA in healthy donors. PCR employed 60 Vbeta and 13 Jbeta primers. Repertoires were generated with immunoSEQ multiplex PCR, while TCRdb's copy carries only in-frame clones and drops some. Of tens of thousands of clones in the sample, approximately 78% were seen once. Sequencing used PBMCs. The receptors originated from a man aged 18 to 30 in good health and CMV-seropositive.

This sequence joins TRBV10-3 and TRBJ2-7; D is ambiguous. Germline V gene lookup returns CDR1 ENHRY and CDR2 SYGVKD. The CDR3 covers 14 residues. Deletions cut 6 bases from V and 0 bases from J, with 12 bases between. The CDR3 bases are TGTGCCATCAGACCCGAGCCCTCCTCCTACGAGCAGTACTTC. This sequence encodes CAIRPEPSSYEQYF.

The chain uses TRBV14 and TRBJ1-1; 7 nucleotides align to TRBD1. V gave up 4 bases and J gave up 5 bases; unmatched junction bases: 7. This CDR3 comprises 14 residues. Germline values: CDR1 SGHDN, CDR2 FVKESK. The CDR3 coding sequence is TGTGCCAGCAGCCCTAGGACAGGCGGAACTGAAGCTTTCTTT. The encoded protein is CASSPRTGGTEAFF.

This clone has only one observation. V usage is TRBV6-5 and J usage is TRBJ1-1; no definite D call. V dropped 9 bases and J dropped 2 bases, with 13 bases sitting between them. This CDR3 is 13 amino acids long. Germline V gene data show CDR1 as MNHEY and CDR2 as SVGAGI. As DNA, the CDR3 is TGTGCCAGTCAGCGGCAGATCAACACTGAAGCTTTCTTT. It yields the protein CASQRQINTEAFF.

The J gene is TRBJ2-2, the V gene TRBV10-2, with 10 bases identical to TRBD1. Germline CDR1 reads WSHSY; CDR2 reads SAAADI. CDR3 length: 15 residues. J lost 6 bases, V lost 10 bases, and 11 bases had no gene match. This chain's CDR3 is CAIFSGTGASGELFF. The CDR3 DNA is TGCGCCATCTTTTCCGGGACAGGGGCTTCCGGGGAGCTGTTTTTT.

The chain uses TRBV5-1 and TRBJ1-2, with unresolved D. The germline gives CDR1 SGHRS, CDR2 YFSETQ. This CDR3 is built from 13 residues. Trimming took off 4 bases at V and 0 bases at J, with 7 bases between the two ends. The CDR3 spells CASSQTTNYGYTF. CDR3 sequence (DNA): TGCGCCAGCAGCCAAACAACTAACTATGGCTACACCTTC.

The CDR3 DNA sequence: TGTGCCAGCAGCGCTAGACAGGGGGTGAACACTGAAGCTTTCTTT. This translates into CASSARQGVNTEAFF. V gene TRBV9 combines with J gene TRBJ1-1, with 9 bases that match TRBD1. V shed 3 bases and J 0 bases; nucleotides not matched to a gene: 3. The CDR3 extends over 15 amino acids. Germline assignment: CDR1 SGDLS and CDR2 YYNGEE.

This rearrangement joins TRBV6-5 to TRBJ2-4; TRBD2 is a possible D gene (6 bases). CDR3 length: 14 residues. Trimming removed 6 bases at V and 5 bases at J, with 14 bases between. Looked up from germline, CDR1 is MNHEY and CDR2 is SVGAGI. The CDR3 nucleotides are TGTGCCAGCAGCCCGACTTGGGGGGAAAACATTCAGTACTTC. Its translation is CASSPTWGENIQYF.

V and J are TRBV15 and TRBJ1-2; 10 positions match TRBD1. The ends lost 0 bases at V and 9 bases at J; junction bases unmatched: 4. The CDR3 loop spans 14 amino acids. In germline, CDR1 is LNHNV, CDR2 YYDKDF (reference sequence). CDR3 sequence: CATSRDGTGERYTF. The DNA of the CDR3 is TGTGCCACCAGCAGAGATGGGACAGGGGAACGCTACACCTTC. Looking up the rest from reference TRBV15 and TRBJ1-2 gives the full variable domain: DAMVIQNPRYQVTQFGKPVTLSCSQTLNHNVMYWYQQKSSQAPKLLFHYYDKDFNNEADTPDNFQSRRPNTSFCFLDIRSPGLGDTAMYLCATSRDGTGERYTFGSGTRLTVV.

The chain combines TRBV7-2 with TRBJ1-2; D unclear. The CDR3 is 15 residues long. Between the trimmed V and J ends, which lost 4 bases and 0 bases, there was a span of 12 bases. Looked up from germline, CDR1 is SGHTA and CDR2 is FQGNSA. The CDR3, as DNA: TGTGCCAGCAGCTCGTCATACATGGCTAACTATGGCTACACCTTC. Residues: CASSSSYMANYGYTF.

The CDR3 loop reads CASSYAGTGNYGYTF. The CDR3 DNA reads as TGTGCCAGCAGCTATGCCGGGACAGGCAACTATGGCTACACCTTC. The V gene is TRBV13, the J gene TRBJ1-2, with 8 positions matching TRBD1. Germline CDR1 reads PRHDT; CDR2 reads FYEKMQ (reference sequence). The V gene end was trimmed by 4 bases and the J gene end by 2 bases; junction bases not matched to a gene: 6. This CDR3 is built from 15 residues.